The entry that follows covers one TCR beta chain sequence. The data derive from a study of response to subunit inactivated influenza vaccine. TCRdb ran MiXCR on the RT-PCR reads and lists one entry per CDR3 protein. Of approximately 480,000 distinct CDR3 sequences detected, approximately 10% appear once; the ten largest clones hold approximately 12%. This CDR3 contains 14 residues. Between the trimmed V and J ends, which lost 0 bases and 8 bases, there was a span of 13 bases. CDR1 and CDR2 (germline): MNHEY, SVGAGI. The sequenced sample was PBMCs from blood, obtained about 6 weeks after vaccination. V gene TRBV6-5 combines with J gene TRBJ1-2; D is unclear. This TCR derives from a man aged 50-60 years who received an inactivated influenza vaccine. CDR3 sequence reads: CASSYSGEGGGYTF. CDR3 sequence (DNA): TGTGCCAGCAGTTACTCCGGGGAGGGCGGGGGCTACACCTTC.